This T cell receptor (beta chain) was sequenced during a study of blood T cell dynamics during melanoma immunotherapy. Study information: Patients with metastatic melanoma got pembrolizumab or nivolumab-ipilimumab as first-line care.

Trimming pared 1 base from V and 7 bases from J, leaving 13 bases between. The germline gives CDR1 MNHNS, CDR2 SASEGT. The CDR3 totals 14 residues. Each bulk PBMC sample had roughly 400 ng DNA loaded. The assay was immunoSEQ multiplex PCR, and TCRdb's table has in-frame clones only and misses some. The profile shows roughly 14,000 clones, approximately 90% of them singletons. Time point here: pre-treatment baseline. Response was assessed by RECIST 1.1 at 12 weeks, except a couple of rapid progressors. Prior systemic cancer therapy, immunosuppressant use and other active malignancies excluded patients. The table lists this clone with a few counts.

This chain connects TRBV6-1 to TRBJ1-2; D unclear. This receptor was taken from a human donor with melanoma. Sequences were derived from blood, sampled from a patient treated with checkpoint blockade. CDR3 sequence reads: CASSEGLELGGYTF. CDR3 sequence (DNA): TGTGCCAGCAGTGAAGGGCTGGAGCTAGGTGGCTACACCTTC.